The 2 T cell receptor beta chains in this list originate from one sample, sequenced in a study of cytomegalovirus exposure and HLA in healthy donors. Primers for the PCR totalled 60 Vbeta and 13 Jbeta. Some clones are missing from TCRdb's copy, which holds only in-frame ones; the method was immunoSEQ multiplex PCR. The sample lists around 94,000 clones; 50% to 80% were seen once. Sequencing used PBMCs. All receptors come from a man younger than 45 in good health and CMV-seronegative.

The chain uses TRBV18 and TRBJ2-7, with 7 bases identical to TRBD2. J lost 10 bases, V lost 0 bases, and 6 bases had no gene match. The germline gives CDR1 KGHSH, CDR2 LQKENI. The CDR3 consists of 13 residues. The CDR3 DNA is TGTGCCAGCTCACCACCAGCTGGGAGGGATCAGTACTTC. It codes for CASSPPAGRDQYF.

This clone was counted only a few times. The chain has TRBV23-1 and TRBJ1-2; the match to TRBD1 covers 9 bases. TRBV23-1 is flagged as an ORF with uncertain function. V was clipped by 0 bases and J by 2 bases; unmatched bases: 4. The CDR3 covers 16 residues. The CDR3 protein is CASSQSRGQGNYGYTF. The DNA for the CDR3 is TGCGCCAGCAGTCAATCACGAGGACAGGGGAACTATGGCTACACCTTC.